This TCR beta chain was sequenced during a study of blood T cell repertoires in COVID-19. Study-level information: Material from acute and convalescent COVID-19 was sourced from the United States, Italy and Spain. The analysed material was cDNA or gDNA that came from T cells, B-cell-depleted T cells, or PBMCs.

Per the authors' pipeline: Nucleated cell number was recorded as an estimate derived from reference gene primer amplification. The protocol was immunoSEQ multiplex PCR, while the TCRdb copy is restricted to in-frame clones and leaves out a portion. V and J calls and clone size come straight from that table; D and trimming were deduced from the DNA. The table has about 170,000 clones, 86% seen once; the top ten hold more than 6.5%. The CDR3 covers 16 residues. The V gene's germline CDR1 is LGHNA and CDR2 YSLEER. The V end was cut by 4 bases, the J end by 1 base, with 13 bases between. This sequence was found in a woman older than 75 in a cohort sampled during active or convalescent COVID-19. This rearrangement joins TRBV4-3 to TRBJ2-2; D call uncertain. Sequencing input: peripheral blood. CDR3 nucleotides: TGCGCCAGCAGCCTCCAAGGCGGATTGAACACCGGGGAGCTGTTTTTT. This gives the protein CASSLQGGLNTGELFF.